This T cell receptor beta chain comes out of a study of radiotherapy plus CTLA-4 blockade in lung cancer. The CDR3 is 15 residues long. V gave up 1 base and J gave up 7 bases, with 14 bases separating them. Germline lookup yields CDR1 SGHTA and CDR2 FQGNSA. Generated by immunoSEQ multiplex PCR, the TCRdb table keeps only in-frame clones and is missing some. The table lists about 45,000 clones, roughly 63% of them singletons. The TCR sequence derives from a human donor with non-small cell lung cancer who had a partial response to radiotherapy plus ipilimumab. The chain combines TRBV7-2 with TRBJ2-1; the D gene is possibly TRBD1 (5 bases). Specimen: peripheral blood, collected from a patient treated with radiotherapy plus ipilimumab. For the CDR3, the DNA is TGTGCCAGCAGCTTAGGACAGATTAGGGCAAATGAGCAGTTCTTC. It is translated as CASSLGQIRANEQFF.